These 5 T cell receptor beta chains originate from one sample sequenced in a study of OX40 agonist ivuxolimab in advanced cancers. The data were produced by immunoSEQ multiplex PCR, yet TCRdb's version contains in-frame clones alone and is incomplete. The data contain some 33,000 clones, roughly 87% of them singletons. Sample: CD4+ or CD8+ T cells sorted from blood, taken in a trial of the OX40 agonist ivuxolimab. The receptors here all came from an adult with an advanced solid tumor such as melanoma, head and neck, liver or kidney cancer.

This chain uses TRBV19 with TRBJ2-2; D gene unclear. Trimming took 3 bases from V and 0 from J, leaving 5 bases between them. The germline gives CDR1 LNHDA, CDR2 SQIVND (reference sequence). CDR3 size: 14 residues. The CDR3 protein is CASSISSNTGELFF. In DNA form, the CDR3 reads TGTGCCAGTAGTATCTCCTCGAACACCGGGGAGCTGTTTTTT.

In nucleotides, the CDR3 is TGTGCCAGCTCCCGGACAGGGACCTACGAGCAGTACTTC. It specifies CASSRTGTYEQYF. The chain employs TRBV7-6 and TRBJ2-7; TRBD1 agrees at 8 bases. Germline V CDR1 and CDR2: SGHVS, FNYEAQ. V was pared by 8 bases and J by 2 bases, with 5 bases of the junction left unmatched. The CDR3 extends over 13 amino acids.

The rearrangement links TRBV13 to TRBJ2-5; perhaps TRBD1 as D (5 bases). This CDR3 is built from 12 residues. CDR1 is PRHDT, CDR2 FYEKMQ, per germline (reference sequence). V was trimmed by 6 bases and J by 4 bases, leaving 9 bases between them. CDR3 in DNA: TGTGCCAGCAGGGGGCAGCTAGAGACCCAGTACTTC. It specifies CASRGQLETQYF.

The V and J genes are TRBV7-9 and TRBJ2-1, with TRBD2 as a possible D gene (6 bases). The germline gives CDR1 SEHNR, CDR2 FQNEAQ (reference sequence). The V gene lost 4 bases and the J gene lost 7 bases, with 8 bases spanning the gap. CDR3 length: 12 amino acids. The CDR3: CASSYGGNEQFF. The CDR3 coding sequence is TGTGCCAGCAGCTATGGGGGGAATGAGCAGTTCTTC.

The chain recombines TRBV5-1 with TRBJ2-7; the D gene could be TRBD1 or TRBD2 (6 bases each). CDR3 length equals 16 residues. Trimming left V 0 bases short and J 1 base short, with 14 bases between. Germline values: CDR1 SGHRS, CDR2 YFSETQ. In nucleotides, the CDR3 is TGCGCCAGCAGCTTGGCGGGGGCCCCAGAATCCTACGAGCAGTACTTC. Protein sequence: CASSLAGAPESYEQYF. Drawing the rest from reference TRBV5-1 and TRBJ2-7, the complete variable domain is KAGVTQTPRYLIKTRGQQVTLSCSPISGHRSVSWYQQTPGQGLQFLFEYFSETQRNKGNFPGRFSGRQFSNSRSEMNVSTLELGDSALYLCASSLAGAPESYEQYFGPGTRLTVT.